This section outlines one T cell receptor beta chain sequence together with its context. The protocol was immunoSEQ multiplex PCR, while the TCRdb copy is restricted to in-frame clones and leaves out a portion. The table lists some 150,000 clones, roughly 89% of them singletons. The data were obtained in a study of blood T cell repertoires in COVID-19. Germline V lookup: CDR1 SNHLY, CDR2 FYNNEI. The ends lost 9 bases at V and 1 base at J; junction bases unmatched: 4. This CDR3 region has 13 residues. Sequenced: PBMCs or T cells enriched from blood (not recorded which). V and J are TRBV2 and TRBJ2-5; 8 bases align to TRBD2. The receptor was isolated from a man between 50 and 59 years old who had recovered from COVID-19. CDR3 nucleotide sequence: TGTGCCAGTCGGCGGGGGGCCCAAGAGACCCAGTACTTC. Amino acid sequence: CASRRGAQETQYF.